By frequency, the clone carrying this T cell receptor (beta chain) registers medium-sized (0.01 to 0.1%). The antigen is unknown. Germline values: CDR1 GTSNPN, CDR2 SVGIG (reference sequence). This CDR3 is 14 amino acids long. The data were obtained in a study of CD8 T cells in cerebrospinal fluid in Alzheimer's disease. General observations from the study: The authors cautioned that cerebrospinal fluid EBV-specific TCRs do not prove EBV causes Alzheimer's. Versus healthy subjects, Alzheimer's patients more often had clones of at least 3%.

TCRdb derives one entry per CDR3 protein from the 10x single-cell sequencing reads, leaving out DNA. This sample contains around 1,000 distinct CDR3 sequences. V usage is TRBV30 and J usage is TRBJ1-2. Sequencing used cerebrospinal fluid. This TCR was recovered from a human donor in good health. The CDR3 sequence is CAWTSLRAVNGYTF.